This T cell receptor (beta chain) was captured in a study of blood T cell repertoires in COVID-19. Study overall: Specimens from acute and convalescent COVID-19 originated in the United States, Italy and Spain. Sources were T cells, B-cell-depleted T cells, or PBMCs; the material itself was cDNA or gDNA.

Authors' analysis steps: Counts of nucleated cells, estimated from reference gene primer amplification, were obtained. Assay: immunoSEQ multiplex PCR; the TCRdb copy retains only in-frame clones and omits some. That table supplies the V and J calls and clone size; D and trimming were determined from the DNA. The sample lists 7,000 to 9,000 clones, approximately 80% seen once, with less than 40% in the top ten. In germline, CDR1 is SGHRS, CDR2 YFSETQ. J gave up 7 bases and V 6 bases, and 9 bases lay outside the gene matches. This CDR3 contains 15 residues. This clonotype was obtained from a human donor in a cohort sampled during active COVID-19. The chain carries TRBV5-1 and TRBJ2-1; TRBD1 matches 11 bases. Sequences were obtained from peripheral blood. The CDR3 sequence: CASNPGTGGDNEQFF. Written as DNA, the CDR3 is TGCGCCAGCAACCCCGGGACAGGGGGTGATAATGAGCAGTTCTTC.